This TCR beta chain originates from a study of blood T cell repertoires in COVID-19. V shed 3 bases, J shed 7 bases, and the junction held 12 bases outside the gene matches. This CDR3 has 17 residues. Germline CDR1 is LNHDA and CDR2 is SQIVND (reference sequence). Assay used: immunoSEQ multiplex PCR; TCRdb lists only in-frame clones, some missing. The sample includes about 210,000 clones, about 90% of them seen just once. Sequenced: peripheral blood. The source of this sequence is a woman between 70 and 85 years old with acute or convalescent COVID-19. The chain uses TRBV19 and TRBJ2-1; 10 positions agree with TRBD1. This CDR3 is CASSMPLRQGAGNEQFF. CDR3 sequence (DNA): TGTGCCAGTAGTATGCCATTACGACAGGGGGCAGGAAATGAGCAGTTCTTC.